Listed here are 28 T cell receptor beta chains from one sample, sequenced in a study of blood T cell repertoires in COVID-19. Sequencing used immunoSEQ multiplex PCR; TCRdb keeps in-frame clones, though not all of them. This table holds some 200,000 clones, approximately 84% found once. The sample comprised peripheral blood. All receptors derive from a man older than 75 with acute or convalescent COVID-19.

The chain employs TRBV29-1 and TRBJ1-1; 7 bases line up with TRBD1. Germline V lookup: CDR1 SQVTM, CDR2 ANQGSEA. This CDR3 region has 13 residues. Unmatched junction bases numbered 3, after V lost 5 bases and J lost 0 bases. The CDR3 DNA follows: TGCAGCGTTTCGGGACAGATGAACACTGAAGCTTTCTTT. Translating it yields CSVSGQMNTEAFF.

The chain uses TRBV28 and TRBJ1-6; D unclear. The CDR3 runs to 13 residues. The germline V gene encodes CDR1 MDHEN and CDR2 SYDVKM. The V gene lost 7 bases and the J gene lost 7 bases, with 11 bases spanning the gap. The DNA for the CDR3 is TGTGCCAGCACTCCTGAGCGCAATTCACCCCTCCACTTT. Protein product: CASTPERNSPLHF.

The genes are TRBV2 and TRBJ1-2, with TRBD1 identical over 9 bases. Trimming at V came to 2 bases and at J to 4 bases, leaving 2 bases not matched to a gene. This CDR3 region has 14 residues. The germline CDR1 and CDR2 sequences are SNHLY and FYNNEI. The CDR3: CASSENRGPYGYTF. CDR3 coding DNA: TGTGCCAGCAGTGAAAACAGGGGGCCCTATGGCTACACCTTC.

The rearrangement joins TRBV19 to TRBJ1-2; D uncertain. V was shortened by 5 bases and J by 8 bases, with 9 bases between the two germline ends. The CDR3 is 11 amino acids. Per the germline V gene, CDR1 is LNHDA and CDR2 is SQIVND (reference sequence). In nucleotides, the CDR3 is TGTGCCAGTAGTGGAGTTACCGGCTACACCTTC. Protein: CASSGVTGYTF.

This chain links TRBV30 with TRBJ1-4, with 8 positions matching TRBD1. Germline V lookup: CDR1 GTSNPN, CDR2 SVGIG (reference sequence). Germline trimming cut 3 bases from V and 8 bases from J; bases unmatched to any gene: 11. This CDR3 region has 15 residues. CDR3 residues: CAWRNTQGAEEKLFF. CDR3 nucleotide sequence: TGTGCCTGGAGAAATACTCAGGGGGCAGAGGAAAAACTGTTTTTT. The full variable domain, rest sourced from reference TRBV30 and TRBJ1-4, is SQTIHQWPATLVQPVGSPLSLECTVEGTSNPNLYWYRQAAGRGLQLLFYSVGIGQISSEVPQNLSASRPQDRQFILSSKKLLLSDSGFYLCAWRNTQGAEEKLFFGSGTQLSVL.

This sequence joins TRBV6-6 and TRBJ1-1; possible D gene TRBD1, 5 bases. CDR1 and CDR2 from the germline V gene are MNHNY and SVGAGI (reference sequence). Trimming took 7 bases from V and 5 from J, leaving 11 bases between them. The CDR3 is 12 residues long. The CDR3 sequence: CASTRDWTEAFF. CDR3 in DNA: TGTGCCAGCACGAGGGACTGGACTGAAGCTTTCTTT.

The CDR3 DNA sequence: TGTGCCAGCAGAGGGGCAGCCAACAACTATGGCTACACCTTC. Encoded protein: CASRGAANNYGYTF. The chain has TRBV6-5 and TRBJ1-2; a weak D match, TRBD1 (5 bases). This CDR3 is 14 amino acids long. From germline, CDR1 is MNHEY and CDR2 SVGAGI. V lost 6 bases and J 2 bases, leaving 13 bases between the germline ends.

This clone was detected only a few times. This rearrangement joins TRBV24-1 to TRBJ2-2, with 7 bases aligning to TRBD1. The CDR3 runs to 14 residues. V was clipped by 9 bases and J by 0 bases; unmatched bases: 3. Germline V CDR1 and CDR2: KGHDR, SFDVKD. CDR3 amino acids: CATATGTNTGELFF. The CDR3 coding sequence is TGTGCCACCGCGACAGGGACGAACACCGGGGAGCTGTTTTTT.

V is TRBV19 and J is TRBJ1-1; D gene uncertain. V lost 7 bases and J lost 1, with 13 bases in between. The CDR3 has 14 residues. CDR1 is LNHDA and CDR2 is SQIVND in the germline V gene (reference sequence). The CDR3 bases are TGTGCCAGTACCTTCGGGAGAAGGAACACTGAAGCTTTCTTT. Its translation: CASTFGRRNTEAFF.

The CDR3 coding sequence is TGTGCCAGCACCAACTTCGGGGGACCCCGGGGTCAGCCCCAGCATTTT. This translates into CASTNFGGPRGQPQHF. J is TRBJ1-5 and V is TRBV6-6, with D possibly matching TRBD1 (5 bases). The CDR3 extends over 16 amino acids. Trimming took off 7 bases at V and 6 bases at J, with 22 bases between the two ends. Germline V gene sequence: CDR1 MNHNY, CDR2 SVGAGI (reference sequence).

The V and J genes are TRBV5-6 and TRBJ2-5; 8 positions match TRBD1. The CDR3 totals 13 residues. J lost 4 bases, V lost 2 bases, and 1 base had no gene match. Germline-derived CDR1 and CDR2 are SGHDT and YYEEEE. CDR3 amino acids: CASSFGQGETQYF. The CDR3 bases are TGTGCCAGCAGCTTTGGACAGGGAGAGACCCAGTACTTC.

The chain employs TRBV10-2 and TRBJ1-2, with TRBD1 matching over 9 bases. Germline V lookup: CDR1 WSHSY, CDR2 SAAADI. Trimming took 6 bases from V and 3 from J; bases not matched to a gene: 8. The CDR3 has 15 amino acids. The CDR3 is CASRDMGQGYYGYTF. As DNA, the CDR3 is TGCGCCAGCAGAGATATGGGACAGGGTTACTATGGCTACACCTTC.

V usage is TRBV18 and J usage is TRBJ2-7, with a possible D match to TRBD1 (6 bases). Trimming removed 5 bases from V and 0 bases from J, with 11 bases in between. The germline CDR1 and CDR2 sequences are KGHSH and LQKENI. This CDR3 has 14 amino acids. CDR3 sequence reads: CASSDRKSSYEQYF. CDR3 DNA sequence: TGTGCCAGCTCAGACAGGAAAAGCTCCTACGAGCAGTACTTC. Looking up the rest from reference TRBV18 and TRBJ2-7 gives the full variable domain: NAGVMQNPRHLVRRRGQEARLRCSPMKGHSHVYWYRQLPEEGLKFMVYLQKENIIDESGMPKERFSAEFPKEGPSILRIQQVVRGDSAAYFCASSDRKSSYEQYFGPGTRLTVT.

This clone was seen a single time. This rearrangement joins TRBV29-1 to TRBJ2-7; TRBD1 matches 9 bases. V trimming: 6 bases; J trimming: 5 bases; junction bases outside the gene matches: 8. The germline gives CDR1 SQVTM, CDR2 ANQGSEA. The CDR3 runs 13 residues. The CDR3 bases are TGCAGCGTCGTCCGGGACAGGGCCCACGAGCAGTACTTC. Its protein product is CSVVRDRAHEQYF.

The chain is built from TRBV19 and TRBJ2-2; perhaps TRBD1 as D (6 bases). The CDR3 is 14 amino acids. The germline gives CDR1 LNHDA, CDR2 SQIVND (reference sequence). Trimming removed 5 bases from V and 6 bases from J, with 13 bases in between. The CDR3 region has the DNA TGTGCCAGTAGTTTTCAGGGGATATCCGGGGAGCTGTTTTTT. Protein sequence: CASSFQGISGELFF. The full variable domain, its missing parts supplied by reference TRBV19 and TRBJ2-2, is DGGITQSPKYLFRKEGQNVTLSCEQNLNHDAMYWYRQDPGQGLRLIYYSQIVNDFQKGDIAEGYSVSREKKESFPLTVTSAQKNPTAFYLCASSFQGISGELFFGEGSRLTVL.

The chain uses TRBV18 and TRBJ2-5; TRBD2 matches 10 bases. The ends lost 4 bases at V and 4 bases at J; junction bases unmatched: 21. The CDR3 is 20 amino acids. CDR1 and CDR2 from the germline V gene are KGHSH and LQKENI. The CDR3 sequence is CASSRIILAGYSERTETQYF. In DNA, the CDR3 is TGTGCCAGCTCACGGATTATACTAGCGGGATATTCGGAGAGAACAGAGACCCAGTACTTC. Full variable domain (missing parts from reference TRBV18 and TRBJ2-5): NAGVMQNPRHLVRRRGQEARLRCSPMKGHSHVYWYRQLPEEGLKFMVYLQKENIIDESGMPKERFSAEFPKEGPSILRIQQVVRGDSAAYFCASSRIILAGYSERTETQYFGPGTRLLVL.

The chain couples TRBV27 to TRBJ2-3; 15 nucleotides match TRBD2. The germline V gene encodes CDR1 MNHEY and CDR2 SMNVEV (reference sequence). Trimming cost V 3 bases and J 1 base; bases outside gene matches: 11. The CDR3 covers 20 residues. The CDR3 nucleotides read TGTGCCAGCAGTTTCCAAAGGGGACTAGCGGGAGGAAGGGGCACAGATACGCAGTATTTT. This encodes CASSFQRGLAGGRGTDTQYF.

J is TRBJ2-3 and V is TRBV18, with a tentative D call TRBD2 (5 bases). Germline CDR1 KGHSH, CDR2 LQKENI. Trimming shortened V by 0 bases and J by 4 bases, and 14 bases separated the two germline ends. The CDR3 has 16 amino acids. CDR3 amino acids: CASSPPAAGWADTQYF. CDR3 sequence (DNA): TGTGCCAGCTCACCACCGGCGGCGGGTTGGGCAGATACGCAGTATTTT.

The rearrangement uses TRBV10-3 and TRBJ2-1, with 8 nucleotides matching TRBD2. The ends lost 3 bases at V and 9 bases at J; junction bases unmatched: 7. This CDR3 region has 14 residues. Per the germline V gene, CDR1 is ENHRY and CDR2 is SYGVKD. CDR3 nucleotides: TGTGCCATCAGTGAAAGCGGGAGTAATACTGAGCAGTTCTTC. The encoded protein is CAISESGSNTEQFF.

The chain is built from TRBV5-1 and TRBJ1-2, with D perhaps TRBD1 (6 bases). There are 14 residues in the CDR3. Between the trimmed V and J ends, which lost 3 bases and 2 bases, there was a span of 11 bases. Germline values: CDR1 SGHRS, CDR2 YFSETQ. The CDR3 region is CASSSNGQNYGYTF. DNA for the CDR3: TGCGCCAGCAGCTCTAACGGACAGAACTATGGCTACACCTTC.

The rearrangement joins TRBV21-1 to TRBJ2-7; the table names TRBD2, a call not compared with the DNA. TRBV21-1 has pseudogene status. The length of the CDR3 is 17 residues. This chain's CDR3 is CASSKVENNGSYYEQYV. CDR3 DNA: TGTGCCAGCAGCAAAGTGGAAAATAACGGGAGCTACTACGAGCAGTACGTC.

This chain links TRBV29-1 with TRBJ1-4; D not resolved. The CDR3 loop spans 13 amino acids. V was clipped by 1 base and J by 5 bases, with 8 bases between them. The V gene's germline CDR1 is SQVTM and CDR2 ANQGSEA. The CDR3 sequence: CSVEGSANEKLFF. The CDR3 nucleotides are TGCAGCGTTGAAGGCAGCGCCAATGAAAAACTGTTTTTT.

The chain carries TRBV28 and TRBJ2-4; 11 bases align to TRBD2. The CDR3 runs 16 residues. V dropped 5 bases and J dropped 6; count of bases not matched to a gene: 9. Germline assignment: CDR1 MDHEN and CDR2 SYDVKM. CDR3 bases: TGTGCCAGCAGTCCTACACTAGCGGGGGCTGGAAACATTCAGTACTTC. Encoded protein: CASSPTLAGAGNIQYF.

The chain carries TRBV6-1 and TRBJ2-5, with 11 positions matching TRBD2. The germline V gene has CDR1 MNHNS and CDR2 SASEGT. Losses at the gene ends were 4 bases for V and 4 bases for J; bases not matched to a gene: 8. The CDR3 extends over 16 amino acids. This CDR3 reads CASSATSGSVGETQYF. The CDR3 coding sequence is TGTGCCAGCAGTGCCACTAGCGGGAGTGTCGGAGAGACCCAGTACTTC.

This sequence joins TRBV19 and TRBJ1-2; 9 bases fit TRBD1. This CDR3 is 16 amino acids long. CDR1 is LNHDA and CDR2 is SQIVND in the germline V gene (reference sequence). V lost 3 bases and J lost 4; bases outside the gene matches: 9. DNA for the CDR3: TGTGCCAGTAGTATGGGCTTTGCGGGACAGGGCTATGGCTACACCTTC. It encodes CASSMGFAGQGYGYTF.

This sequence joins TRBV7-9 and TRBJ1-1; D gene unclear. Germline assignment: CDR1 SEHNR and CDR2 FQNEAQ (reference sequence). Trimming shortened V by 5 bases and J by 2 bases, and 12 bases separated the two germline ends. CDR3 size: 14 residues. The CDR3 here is CASSRSTANTEAFF. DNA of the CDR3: TGTGCCAGCAGCCGAAGCACAGCCAACACTGAAGCTTTCTTT.

The CDR3 here is CASRRDMANNEQFF. CDR3 coding DNA: TGTGCCAGCAGAAGGGACATGGCAAACAATGAGCAGTTCTTC. The chain links TRBV6-5 to TRBJ2-1; maybe TRBD1 (6 bases). Per germline, CDR1 MNHEY and CDR2 SVGAGI. V lost 6 bases to trimming and J lost 5 bases, with 14 bases between them. This CDR3 contains 14 residues.

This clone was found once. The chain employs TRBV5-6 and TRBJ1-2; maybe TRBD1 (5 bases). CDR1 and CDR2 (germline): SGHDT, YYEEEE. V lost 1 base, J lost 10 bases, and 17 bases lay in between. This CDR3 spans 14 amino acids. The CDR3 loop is CASSLLKGTGSYTF. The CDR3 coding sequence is TGTGCCAGCAGCTTGTTAAAGGGAACAGGCTCCTACACCTTC.